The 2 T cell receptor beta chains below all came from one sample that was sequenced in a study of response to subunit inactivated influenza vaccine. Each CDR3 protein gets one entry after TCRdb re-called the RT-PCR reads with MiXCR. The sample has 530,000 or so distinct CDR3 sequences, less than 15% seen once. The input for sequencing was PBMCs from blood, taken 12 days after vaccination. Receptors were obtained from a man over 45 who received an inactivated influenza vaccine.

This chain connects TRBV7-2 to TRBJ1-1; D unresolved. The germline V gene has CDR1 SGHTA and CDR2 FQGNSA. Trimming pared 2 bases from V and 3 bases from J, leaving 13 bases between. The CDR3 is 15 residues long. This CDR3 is CASSLSGGGDTEAFF. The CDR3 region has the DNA TGTGCCAGCAGCTTATCGGGTGGAGGTGACACTGAAGCTTTCTTT. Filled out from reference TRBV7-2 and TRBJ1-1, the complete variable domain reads GAGVSQSPSNKVTEKGKDVELRCDPISGHTALYWYRQSLGQGLEFLIYFQGNSAPDKSGLPSDRFSAERTGGSVSTLTIQRTQQEDSAVYLCASSLSGGGDTEAFFGQGTRLTVV.

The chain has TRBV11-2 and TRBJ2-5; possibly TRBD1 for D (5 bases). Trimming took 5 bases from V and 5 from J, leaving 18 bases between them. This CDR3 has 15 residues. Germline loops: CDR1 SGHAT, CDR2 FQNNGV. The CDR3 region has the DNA TGTGCCAGCAGCCCCGCGGCAGGGTATGGGGAGACCCAGTACTTC. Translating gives CASSPAAGYGETQYF.